The entry below describes one T cell receptor beta chain. The data derive from a study of blood T cell repertoires in COVID-19. Clones were sequenced by immunoSEQ multiplex PCR, and TCRdb holds only the in-frame ones, with some missing. The sample yields some 250,000 clones, around 80% seen once. V lost 4 bases and J lost 4; bases outside the gene matches: 3. Germline V gene lookup returns CDR1 MNHEY and CDR2 SVGAGI. The CDR3 consists of 15 residues. The receptor was derived from a middle-aged man with active or convalescent COVID-19. Input material: peripheral blood. The V call is TRBV6-5, the J call TRBJ1-5; 11 bases are shared with TRBD1. In DNA, the CDR3 is TGTGCCAGCAGTTCCGGGGACAGGGGGAATCAGCCCCAGCATTTT. It yields the protein CASSSGDRGNQPQHF.